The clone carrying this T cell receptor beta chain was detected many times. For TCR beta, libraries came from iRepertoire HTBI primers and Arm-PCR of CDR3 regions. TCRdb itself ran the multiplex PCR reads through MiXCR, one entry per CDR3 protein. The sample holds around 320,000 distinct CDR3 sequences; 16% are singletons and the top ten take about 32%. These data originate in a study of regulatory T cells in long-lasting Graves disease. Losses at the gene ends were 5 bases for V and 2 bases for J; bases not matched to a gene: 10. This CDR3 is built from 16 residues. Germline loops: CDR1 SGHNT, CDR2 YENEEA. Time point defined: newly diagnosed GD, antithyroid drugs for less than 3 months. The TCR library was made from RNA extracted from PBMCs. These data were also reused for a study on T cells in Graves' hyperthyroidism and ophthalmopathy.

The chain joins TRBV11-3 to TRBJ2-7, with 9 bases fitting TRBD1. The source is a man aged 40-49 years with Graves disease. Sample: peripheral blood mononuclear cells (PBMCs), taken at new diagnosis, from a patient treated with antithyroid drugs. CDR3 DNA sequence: TGTGCCAGCAGCAAGGGACAGGGCCGGTTCCCCTACGAGCAGTACTTC. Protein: CASSKGQGRFPYEQYF. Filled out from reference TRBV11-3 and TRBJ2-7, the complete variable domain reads EAGVVQSPRYKIIEKKQPVAFWCNPISGHNTLYWYLQNLGQGPELLIRYENEEAVDDSQLPKDRFSAERLKGVDSTLKIQPAELGDSAVYLCASSKGQGRFPYEQYFGPGTRLTVT.